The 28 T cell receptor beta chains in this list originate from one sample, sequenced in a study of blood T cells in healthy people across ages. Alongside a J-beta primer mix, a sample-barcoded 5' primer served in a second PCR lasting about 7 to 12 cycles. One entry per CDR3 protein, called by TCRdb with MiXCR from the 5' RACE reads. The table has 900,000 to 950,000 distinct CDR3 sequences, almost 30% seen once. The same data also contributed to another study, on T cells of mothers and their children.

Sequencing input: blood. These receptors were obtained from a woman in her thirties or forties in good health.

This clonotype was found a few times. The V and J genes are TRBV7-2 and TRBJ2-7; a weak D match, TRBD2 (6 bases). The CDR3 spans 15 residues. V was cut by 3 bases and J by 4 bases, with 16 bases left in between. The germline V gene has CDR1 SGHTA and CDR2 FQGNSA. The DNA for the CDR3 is TGTGCCAGCAGCTTGGAGTCTCTGCGGGGTTACGAGCAGTACTTC. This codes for CASSLESLRGYEQYF.

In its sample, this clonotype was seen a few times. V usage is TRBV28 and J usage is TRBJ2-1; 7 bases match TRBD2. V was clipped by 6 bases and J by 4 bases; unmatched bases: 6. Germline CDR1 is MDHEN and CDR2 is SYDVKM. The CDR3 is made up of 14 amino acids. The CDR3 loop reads CASSQRELYNEQFF. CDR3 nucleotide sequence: TGTGCCAGCAGCCAGCGGGAACTTTACAATGAGCAGTTCTTC.

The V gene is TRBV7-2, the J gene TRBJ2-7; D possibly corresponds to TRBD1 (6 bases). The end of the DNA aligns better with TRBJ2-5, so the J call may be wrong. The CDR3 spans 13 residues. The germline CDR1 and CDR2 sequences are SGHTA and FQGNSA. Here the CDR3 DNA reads TGTGCCAGCAGCTGGGGGCAGCGGGAGACCCAGTACTTC. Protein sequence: CASSWGQRETQYF.

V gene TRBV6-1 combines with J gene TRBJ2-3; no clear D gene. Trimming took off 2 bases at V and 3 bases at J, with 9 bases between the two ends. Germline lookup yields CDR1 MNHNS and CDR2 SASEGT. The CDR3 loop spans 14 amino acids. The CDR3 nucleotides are TGTGCCAGCAGTGAACATACAGCAACAGATACGCAGTATTTT. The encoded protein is CASSEHTATDTQYF.

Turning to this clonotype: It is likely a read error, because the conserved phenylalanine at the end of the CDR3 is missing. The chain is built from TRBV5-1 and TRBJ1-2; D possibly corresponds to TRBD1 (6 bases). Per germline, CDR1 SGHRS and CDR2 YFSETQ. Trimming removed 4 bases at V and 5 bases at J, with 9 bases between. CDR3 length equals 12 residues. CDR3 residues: CASSLGQYGYTI. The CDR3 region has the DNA TGCGCCAGCAGCCTCGGACAGTATGGCTACACCATC.

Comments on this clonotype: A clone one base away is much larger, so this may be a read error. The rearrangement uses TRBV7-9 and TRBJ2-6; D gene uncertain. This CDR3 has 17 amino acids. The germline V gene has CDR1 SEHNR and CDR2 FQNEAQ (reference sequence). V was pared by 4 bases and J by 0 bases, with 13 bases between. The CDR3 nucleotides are TGTGCCAGCAGCTCCCAACAGTGGAACTCTGGGGCCAACGTCCTGACTTTC. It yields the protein CASSSQQWNSGANVLTF.

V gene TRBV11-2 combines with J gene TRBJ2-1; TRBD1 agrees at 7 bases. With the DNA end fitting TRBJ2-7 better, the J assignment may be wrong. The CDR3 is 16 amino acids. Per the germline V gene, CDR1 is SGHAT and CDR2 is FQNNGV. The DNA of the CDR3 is TGTGCCAGCAGCCAACTGACAGGGAACTCCTACAATGAGCAGTACTTC. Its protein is CASSQLTGNSYNEQYF.

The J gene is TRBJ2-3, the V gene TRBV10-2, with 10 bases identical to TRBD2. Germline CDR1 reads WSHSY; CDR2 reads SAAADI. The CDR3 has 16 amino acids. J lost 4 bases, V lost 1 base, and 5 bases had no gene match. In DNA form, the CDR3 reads TGCGCCAGCAGTGAGTGGGCTAGCGGGGGTTCAGATACGCAGTATTTT. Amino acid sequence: CASSEWASGGSDTQYF.

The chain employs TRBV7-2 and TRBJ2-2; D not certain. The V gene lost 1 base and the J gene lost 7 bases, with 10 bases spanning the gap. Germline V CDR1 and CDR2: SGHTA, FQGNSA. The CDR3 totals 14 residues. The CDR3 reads CASSLGSGHGELFF. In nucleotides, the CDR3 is TGTGCCAGCAGCTTAGGATCTGGGCACGGGGAGCTGTTTTTT.

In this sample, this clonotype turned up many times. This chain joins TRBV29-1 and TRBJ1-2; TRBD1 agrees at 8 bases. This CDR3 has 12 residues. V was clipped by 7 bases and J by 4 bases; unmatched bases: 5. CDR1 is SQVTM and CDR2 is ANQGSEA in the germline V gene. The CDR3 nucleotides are TGCAGCGCACGGACAGGGCTCTATGGCTACACCTTC. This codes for CSARTGLYGYTF.

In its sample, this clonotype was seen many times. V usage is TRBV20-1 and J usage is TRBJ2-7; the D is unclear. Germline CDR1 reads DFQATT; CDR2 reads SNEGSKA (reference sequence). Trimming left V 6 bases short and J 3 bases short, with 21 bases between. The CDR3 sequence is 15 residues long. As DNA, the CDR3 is TGCAGTGCCGCTCACCGTACACCCACCATCTACGAGCAGTACTTC. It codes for CSAAHRTPTIYEQYF.

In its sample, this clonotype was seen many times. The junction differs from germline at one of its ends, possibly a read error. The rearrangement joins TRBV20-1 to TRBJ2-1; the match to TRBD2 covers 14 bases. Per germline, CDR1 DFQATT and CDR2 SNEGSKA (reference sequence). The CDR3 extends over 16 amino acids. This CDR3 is CSARTSGGTSGREQFF. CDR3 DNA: TGCAGCGCTAGGACTAGCGGGGGGACCTCCGGACGGGAGCAGTTCTTC.

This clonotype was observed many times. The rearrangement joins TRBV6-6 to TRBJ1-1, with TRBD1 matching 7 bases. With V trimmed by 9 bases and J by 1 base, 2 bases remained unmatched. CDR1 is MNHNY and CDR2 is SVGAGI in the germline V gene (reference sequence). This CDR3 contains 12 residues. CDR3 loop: CASRQGNTEAFF. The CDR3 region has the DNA TGTGCCAGTAGACAGGGGAACACTGAAGCTTTCTTT.

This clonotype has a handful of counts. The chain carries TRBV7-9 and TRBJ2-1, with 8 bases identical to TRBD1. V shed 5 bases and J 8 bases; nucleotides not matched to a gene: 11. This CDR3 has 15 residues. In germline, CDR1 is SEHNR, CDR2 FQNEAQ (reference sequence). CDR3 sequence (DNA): TGTGCCAGCAGCCCAGGGACAGGCGGACGGGATGAGCAGTTCTTC. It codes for CASSPGTGGRDEQFF.

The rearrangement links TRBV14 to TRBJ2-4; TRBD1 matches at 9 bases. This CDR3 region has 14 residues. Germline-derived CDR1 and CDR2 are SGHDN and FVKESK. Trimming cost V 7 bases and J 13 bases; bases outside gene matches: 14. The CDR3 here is CASTEAPRQGEQYF. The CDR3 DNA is TGTGCCAGCACCGAGGCCCCTCGACAGGGGGAGCAGTACTTC. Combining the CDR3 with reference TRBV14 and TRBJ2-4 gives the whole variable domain EAGVTQFPSHSVIEKGQTVTLRCDPISGHDNLYWYRRVMGKEIKFLLHFVKESKQDESGMPNNRFLAERTGGTYSTLKVQPAELEDSGVYFCASTEAPRQGEQYFGAGTRLSVL.

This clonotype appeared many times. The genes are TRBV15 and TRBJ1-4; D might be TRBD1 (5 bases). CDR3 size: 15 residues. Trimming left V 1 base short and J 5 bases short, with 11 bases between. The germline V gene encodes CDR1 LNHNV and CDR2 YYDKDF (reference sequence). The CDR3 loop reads CATSRGRRGNEKLFF. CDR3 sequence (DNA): TGTGCCACCAGCAGAGGGAGGCGGGGCAATGAAAAACTGTTTTTT.

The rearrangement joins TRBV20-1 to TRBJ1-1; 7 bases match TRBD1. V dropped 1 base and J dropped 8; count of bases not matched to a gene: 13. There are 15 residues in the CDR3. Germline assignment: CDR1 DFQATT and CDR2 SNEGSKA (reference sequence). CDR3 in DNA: TGCAGTGCTAGAGGTGGGACAGTCCTCGTCACCGAAGCTTTCTTT. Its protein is CSARGGTVLVTEAFF.

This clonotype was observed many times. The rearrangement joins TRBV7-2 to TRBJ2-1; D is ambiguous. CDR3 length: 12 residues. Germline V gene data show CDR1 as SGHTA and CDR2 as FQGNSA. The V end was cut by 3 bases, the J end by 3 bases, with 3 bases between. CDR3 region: CASSLGYNEQFF. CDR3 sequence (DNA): TGTGCCAGCAGCTTGGGCTACAATGAGCAGTTCTTC. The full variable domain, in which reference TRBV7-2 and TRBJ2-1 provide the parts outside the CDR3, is GAGVSQSPSNKVTEKGKDVELRCDPISGHTALYWYRQSLGQGLEFLIYFQGNSAPDKSGLPSDRFSAERTGGSVSTLTIQRTQQEDSAVYLCASSLGYNEQFFGPGTRLTVL.

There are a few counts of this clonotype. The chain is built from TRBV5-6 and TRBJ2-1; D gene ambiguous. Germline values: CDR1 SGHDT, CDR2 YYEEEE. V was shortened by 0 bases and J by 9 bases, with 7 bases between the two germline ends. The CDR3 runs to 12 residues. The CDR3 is CASSLAWREQFF. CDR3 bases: TGTGCCAGCAGCTTGGCCTGGCGTGAGCAGTTCTTC.

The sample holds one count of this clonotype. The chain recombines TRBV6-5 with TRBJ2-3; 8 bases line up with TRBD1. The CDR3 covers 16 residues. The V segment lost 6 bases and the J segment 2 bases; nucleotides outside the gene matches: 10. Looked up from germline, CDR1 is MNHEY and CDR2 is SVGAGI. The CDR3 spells CASRSDRGLFTDTQYF. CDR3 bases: TGTGCCAGCAGATCAGACAGGGGTTTATTCACAGATACGCAGTATTTT.

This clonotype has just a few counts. CDR3 sequence reads: CASSEETWAMNTEAFF. CDR3 nucleotides: TGTGCCAGCAGTGAAGAGACCTGGGCGATGAACACTGAAGCTTTCTTT. The chain has TRBV2 and TRBJ1-1; D is uncertain. The germline V and J ends were trimmed by 1 base and 0 bases, with 12 bases remaining between them. CDR3 length: 16 residues. Germline V gene data show CDR1 as SNHLY and CDR2 as FYNNEI. Using reference TRBV2 and TRBJ1-1 for the parts outside the CDR3, the full variable domain is EPEVTQTPSHQVTQMGQEVILRCVPISNHLYFYWYRQILGQKVEFLVSFYNNEISEKSEIFDDQFSVERPDGSNFTLKIRSTKLEDSAMYFCASSEETWAMNTEAFFGQGTRLTVV.

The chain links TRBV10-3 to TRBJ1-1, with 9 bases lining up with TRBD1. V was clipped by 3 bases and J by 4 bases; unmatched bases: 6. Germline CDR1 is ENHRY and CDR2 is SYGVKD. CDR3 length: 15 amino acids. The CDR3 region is CAISDSGGQGTEAFF. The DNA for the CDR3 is TGTGCCATCAGTGACTCGGGGGGACAGGGCACTGAAGCTTTCTTT.

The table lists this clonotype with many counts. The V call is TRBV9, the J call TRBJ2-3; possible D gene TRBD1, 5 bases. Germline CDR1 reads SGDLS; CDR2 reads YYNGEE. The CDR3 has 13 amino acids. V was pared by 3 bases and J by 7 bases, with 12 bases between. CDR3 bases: TGTGCCAGCAGCGCCTCCAGGGTAAATACGCAGTATTTT. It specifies CASSASRVNTQYF.

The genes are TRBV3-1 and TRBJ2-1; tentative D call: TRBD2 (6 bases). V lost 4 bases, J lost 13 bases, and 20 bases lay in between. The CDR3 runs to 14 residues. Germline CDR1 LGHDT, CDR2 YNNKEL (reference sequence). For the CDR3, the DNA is TGTGCCAGCAGCCGGACCGGGGGTGACAAGGGCCAGTTCTTC. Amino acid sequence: CASSRTGGDKGQFF.

This chain's CDR3 is CASSLATSRGEGEQYF. The CDR3 nucleotides are TGTGCCAGCAGCTTAGCCACATCACGGGGGGAGGGCGAGCAGTACTTC. The chain couples TRBV7-2 to TRBJ2-7, with TRBD2 matching 7 bases. V trimming: 0 bases; J trimming: 6 bases; junction bases outside the gene matches: 11. Germline values: CDR1 SGHTA, CDR2 FQGNSA. The CDR3 spans 16 residues. The full variable domain, completed using reference TRBV7-2 and TRBJ2-7, is GAGVSQSPSNKVTEKGKDVELRCDPISGHTALYWYRQSLGQGLEFLIYFQGNSAPDKSGLPSDRFSAERTGGSVSTLTIQRTQQEDSAVYLCASSLATSRGEGEQYFGPGTRLTVT.

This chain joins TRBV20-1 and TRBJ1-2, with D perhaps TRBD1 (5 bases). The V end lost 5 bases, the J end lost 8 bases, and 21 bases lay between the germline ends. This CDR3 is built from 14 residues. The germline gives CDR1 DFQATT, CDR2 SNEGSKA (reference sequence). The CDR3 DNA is TGCAGTGCTGGCCCGGGGAGGGTGGGGGAGGGCTACACCTTC. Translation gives CSAGPGRVGEGYTF.

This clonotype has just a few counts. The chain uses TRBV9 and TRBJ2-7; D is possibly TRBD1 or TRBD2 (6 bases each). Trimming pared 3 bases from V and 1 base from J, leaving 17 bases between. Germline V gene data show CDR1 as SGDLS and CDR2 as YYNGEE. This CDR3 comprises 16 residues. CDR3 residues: CASSDSREDSSYEQYF. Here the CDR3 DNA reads TGTGCCAGCAGCGACTCGAGGGAGGACAGTTCCTACGAGCAGTACTTC.

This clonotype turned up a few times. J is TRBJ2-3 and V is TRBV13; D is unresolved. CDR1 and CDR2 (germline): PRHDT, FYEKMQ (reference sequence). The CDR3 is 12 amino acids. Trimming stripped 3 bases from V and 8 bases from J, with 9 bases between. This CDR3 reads CASSFRSVTQYF. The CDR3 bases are TGTGCCAGCAGCTTTCGAAGCGTTACGCAGTATTTT.